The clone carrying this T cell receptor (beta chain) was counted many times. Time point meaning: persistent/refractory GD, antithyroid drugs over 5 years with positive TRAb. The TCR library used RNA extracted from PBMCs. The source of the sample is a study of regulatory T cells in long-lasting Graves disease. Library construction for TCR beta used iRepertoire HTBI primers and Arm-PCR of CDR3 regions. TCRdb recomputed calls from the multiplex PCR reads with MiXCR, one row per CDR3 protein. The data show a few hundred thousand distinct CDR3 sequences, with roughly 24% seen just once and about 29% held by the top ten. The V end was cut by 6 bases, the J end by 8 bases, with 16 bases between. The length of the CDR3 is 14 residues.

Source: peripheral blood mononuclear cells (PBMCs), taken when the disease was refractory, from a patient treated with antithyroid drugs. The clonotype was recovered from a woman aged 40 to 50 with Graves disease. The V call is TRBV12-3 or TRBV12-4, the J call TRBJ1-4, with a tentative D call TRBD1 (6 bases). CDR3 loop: CASRLQGGEEKLFF. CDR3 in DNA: TGTGCCAGCAGACTACAGGGAGGCGAGGAAAAACTGTTTTTT.